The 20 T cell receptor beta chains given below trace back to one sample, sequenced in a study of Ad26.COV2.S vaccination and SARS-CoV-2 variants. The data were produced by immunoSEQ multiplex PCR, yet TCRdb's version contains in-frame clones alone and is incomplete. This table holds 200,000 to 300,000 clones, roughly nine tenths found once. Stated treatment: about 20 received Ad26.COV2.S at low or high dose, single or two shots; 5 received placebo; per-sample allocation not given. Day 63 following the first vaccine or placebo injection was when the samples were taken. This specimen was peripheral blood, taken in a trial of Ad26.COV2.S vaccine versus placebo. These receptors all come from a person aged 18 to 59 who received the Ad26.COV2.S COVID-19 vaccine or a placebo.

The CDR3 loop is CASSLLPGGGYTF. In nucleotides, the CDR3 is TGTGCCAGCAGCTTGTTGCCGGGAGGGGGCTACACCTTC. The chain employs TRBV5-6 and TRBJ1-2; no reliable D call. The CDR3 extends over 13 amino acids. Germline loops: CDR1 SGHDT, CDR2 YYEEEE. The V gene lost 1 base and the J gene lost 8 bases, with 12 bases spanning the gap.

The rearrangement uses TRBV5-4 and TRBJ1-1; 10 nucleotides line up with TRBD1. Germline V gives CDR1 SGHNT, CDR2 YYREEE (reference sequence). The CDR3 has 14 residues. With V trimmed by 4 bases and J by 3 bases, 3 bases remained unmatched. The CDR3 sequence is CASSRDRGHTEAFF. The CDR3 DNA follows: TGTGCCAGCAGCCGAGACAGGGGGCACACTGAAGCTTTCTTT.

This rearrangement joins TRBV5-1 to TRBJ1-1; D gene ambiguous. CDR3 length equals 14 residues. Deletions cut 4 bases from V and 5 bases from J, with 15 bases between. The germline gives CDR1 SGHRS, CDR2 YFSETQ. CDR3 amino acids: CASSPREGRTEAFF. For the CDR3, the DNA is TGCGCCAGCAGCCCGAGGGAGGGTCGTACTGAAGCTTTCTTT.

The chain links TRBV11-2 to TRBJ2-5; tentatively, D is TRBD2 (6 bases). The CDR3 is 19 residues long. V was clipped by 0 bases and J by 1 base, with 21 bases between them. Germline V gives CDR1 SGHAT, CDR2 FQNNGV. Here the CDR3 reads CASSLEVGRRRGVQETQYF. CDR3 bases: TGTGCCAGCAGCTTAGAAGTGGGTCGGAGGCGGGGCGTCCAAGAGACCCAGTACTTC.

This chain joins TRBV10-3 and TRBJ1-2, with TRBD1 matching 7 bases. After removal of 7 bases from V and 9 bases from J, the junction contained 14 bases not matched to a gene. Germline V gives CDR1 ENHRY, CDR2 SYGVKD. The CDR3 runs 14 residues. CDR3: CAITPHPTGFSYTF. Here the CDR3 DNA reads TGTGCCATCACCCCTCACCCGACAGGGTTTAGCTACACCTTC.

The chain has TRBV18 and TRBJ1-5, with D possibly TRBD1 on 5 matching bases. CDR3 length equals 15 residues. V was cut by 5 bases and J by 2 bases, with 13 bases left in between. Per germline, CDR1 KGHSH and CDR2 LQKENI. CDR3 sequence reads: CASSVDGAGNQPQHF. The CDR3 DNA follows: TGTGCCAGCTCAGTAGATGGGGCTGGCAATCAGCCCCAGCATTTT.

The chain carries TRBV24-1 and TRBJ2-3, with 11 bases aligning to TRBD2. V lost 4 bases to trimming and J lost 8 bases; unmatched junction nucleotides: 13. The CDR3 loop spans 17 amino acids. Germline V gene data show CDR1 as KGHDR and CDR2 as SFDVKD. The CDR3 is CATSDAIAGGPVSTQYF. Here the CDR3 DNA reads TGTGCCACCAGTGACGCTATAGCGGGAGGGCCGGTGAGTACGCAGTATTTT.

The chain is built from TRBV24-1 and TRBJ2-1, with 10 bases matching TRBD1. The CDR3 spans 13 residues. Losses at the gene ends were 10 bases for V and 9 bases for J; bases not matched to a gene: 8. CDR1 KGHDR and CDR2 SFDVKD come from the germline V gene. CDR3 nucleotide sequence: TGTGCCACTGGACAGGGGGGTAGTTCTGAGCAGTTCTTC. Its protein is CATGQGGSSEQFF.

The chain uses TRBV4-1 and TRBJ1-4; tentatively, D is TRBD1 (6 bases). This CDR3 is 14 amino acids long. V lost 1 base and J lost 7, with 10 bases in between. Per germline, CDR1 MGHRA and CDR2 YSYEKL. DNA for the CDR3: TGCGCCAGCAGCCAAGGGCAGGGGATTGAAAAACTGTTTTTT. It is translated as CASSQGQGIEKLFF.

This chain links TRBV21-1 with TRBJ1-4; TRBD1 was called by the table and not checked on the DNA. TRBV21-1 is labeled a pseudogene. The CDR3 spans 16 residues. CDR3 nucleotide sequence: TGTGCCAGCAGTCGCGCGCCCCGGGACAGAAATGAAAAACTGTTTTTT. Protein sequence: CASSRAPRDRNEKLFF.

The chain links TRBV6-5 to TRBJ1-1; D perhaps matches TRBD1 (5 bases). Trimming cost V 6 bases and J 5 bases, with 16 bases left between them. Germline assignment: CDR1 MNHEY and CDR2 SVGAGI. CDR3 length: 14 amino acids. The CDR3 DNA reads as TGTGCCAGCAGACCAGACACCGGGGGAACTGAAGCTTTCTTT. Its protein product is CASRPDTGGTEAFF.

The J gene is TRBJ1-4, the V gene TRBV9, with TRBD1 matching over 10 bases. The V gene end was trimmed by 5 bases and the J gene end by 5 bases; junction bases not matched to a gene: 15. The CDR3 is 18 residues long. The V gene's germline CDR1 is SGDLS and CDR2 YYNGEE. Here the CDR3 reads CASSAFVGQGPSNEKLFF. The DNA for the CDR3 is TGTGCCAGCAGTGCATTTGTGGGACAGGGGCCTTCAAATGAAAAACTGTTTTTT. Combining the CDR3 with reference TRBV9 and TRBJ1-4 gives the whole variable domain DSGVTQTPKHLITATGQRVTLRCSPRSGDLSVYWYQQSLDQGLQFLIQYYNGEERAKGNILERFSAQQFPDLHSELNLSSLELGDSALYFCASSAFVGQGPSNEKLFFGSGTQLSVL.

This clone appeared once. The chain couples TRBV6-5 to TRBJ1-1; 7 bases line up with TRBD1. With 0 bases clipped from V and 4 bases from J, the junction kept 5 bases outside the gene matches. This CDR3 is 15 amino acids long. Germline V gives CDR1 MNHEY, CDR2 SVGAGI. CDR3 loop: CASSYSWAGGTEAFF. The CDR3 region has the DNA TGTGCCAGCAGTTACTCATGGGCAGGGGGCACTGAAGCTTTCTTT.

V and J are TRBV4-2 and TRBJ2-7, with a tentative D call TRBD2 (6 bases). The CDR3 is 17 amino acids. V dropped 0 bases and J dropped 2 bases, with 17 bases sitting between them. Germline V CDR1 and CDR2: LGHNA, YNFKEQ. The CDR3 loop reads CASSQEPGAGITYEQYF. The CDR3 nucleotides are TGTGCCAGCAGCCAAGAACCCGGGGCGGGGATTACCTACGAGCAGTACTTC.

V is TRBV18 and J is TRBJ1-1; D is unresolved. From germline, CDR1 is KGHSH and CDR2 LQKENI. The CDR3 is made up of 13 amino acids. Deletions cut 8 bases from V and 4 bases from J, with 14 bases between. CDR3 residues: CASNIRGITEAFF. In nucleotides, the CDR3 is TGTGCCAGCAACATCCGGGGAATCACTGAAGCTTTCTTT.

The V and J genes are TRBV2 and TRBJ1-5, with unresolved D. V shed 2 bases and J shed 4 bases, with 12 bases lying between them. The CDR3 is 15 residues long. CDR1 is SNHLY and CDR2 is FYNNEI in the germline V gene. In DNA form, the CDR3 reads TGTGCCAGCAGTGAATTTTTGGCCAGAAATCAGCCCCAGCATTTT. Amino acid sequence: CASSEFLARNQPQHF. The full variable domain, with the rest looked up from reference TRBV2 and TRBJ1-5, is EPEVTQTPSHQVTQMGQEVILRCVPISNHLYFYWYRQILGQKVEFLVSFYNNEISEKSEIFDDQFSVERPDGSNFTLKIRSTKLEDSAMYFCASSEFLARNQPQHFGDGTRLSIL.

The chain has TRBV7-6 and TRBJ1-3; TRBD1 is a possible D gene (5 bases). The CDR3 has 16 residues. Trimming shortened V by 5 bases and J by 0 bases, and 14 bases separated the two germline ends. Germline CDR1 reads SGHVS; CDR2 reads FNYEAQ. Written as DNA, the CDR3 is TGTGCCAGCAGCCCGTTGACAGCGAGCTCTGGAAACACCATATATTTT. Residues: CASSPLTASSGNTIYF.

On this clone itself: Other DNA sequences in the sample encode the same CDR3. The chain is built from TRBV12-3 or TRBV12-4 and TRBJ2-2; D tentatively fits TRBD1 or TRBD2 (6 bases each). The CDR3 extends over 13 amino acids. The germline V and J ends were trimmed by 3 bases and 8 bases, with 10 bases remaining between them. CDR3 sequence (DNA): TGTGCCAGCAGTTTGGGGGGCAGTGGGGAGCTGTTTTTT. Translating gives CASSLGGSGELFF.

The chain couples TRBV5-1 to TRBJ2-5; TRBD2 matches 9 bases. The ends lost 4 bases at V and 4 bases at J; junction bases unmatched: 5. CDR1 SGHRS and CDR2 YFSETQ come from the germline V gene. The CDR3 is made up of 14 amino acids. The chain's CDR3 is CASSPTLAGETQYF. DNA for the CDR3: TGCGCCAGCAGCCCAACACTAGCGGGAGAGACCCAGTACTTC.

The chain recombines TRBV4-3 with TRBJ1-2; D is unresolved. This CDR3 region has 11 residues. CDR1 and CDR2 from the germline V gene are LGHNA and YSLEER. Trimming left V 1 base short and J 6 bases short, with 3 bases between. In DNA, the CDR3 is TGCGCCAGCAGCCAAGGGGATGGCTACACCTTC. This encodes CASSQGDGYTF.